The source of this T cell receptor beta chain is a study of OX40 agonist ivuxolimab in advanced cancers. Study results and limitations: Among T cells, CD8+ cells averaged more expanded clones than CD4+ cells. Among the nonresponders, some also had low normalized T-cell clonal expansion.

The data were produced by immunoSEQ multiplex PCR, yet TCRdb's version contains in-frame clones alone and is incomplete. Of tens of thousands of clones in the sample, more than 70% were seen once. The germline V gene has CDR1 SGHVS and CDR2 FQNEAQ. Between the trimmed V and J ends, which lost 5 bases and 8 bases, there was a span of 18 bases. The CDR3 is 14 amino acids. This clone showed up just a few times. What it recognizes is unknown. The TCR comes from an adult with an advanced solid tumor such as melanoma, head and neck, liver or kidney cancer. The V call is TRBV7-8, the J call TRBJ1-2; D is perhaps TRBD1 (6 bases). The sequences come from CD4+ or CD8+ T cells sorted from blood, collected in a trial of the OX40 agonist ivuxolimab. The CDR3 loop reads CASSLRTQGEGYTF. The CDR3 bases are TGTGCCAGCAGCCTGCGGACACAGGGAGAAGGCTACACCTTC.